The 3 T cell receptor beta chains given below trace back to one sample, sequenced in a study of shared clonotypes between healthy human individuals. Libraries were prepared by immunoSEQ multiplex PCR; TCRdb keeps only in-frame clonotypes and omits some of them. The table lists about 2 million clones, about 95% of them singletons. As defined, naive CD8 cells were CD45RO-negative and positively selected for CCR7, with terminally differentiated effector memory CD45RA+ cells excluded. Source material: naive CD8+ T cells sorted from blood. These receptors all stem from a man aged 18 to 35 in good health.

This chain uses TRBV4-3 with TRBJ2-5; D is possibly TRBD1 (6 bases). Germline V lookup: CDR1 LGHNA, CDR2 YSLEER. CDR3 length equals 17 residues. Trimming shortened V by 0 bases and J by 5 bases, and 19 bases separated the two germline ends. CDR3: CASSQDDGDRHGETQYF. The CDR3 nucleotides are TGCGCCAGCAGCCAAGATGATGGTGACAGGCACGGGGAGACCCAGTACTTC.

The chain uses TRBV30 and TRBJ2-5; D not certain. The CDR3 is made up of 13 amino acids. V gave up 0 bases and J gave up 1 base, with 6 bases separating them. The germline V gene has CDR1 GTSNPN and CDR2 SVGIG (reference sequence). This CDR3 is CAWSVNTQETQYF. The CDR3 DNA sequence: TGTGCCTGGAGTGTAAACACCCAAGAGACCCAGTACTTC.

CDR3 region: CASSYRQGTRYTF. CDR3 DNA: TGTGCCAGCAGCTACCGACAGGGAACGCGTTACACCTTC. The chain is built from TRBV7-6 and TRBJ1-2; 7 bases are shared with TRBD1. CDR1 and CDR2 (germline): SGHVS, FNYEAQ. CDR3 size: 13 residues. Trimming took 4 bases from V and 11 from J; bases not matched to a gene: 10.